A selection of T cell receptor beta chains follows, all from one sample in a study of blood T cells in healthy people across ages. TCRdb called the 5' RACE reads again in MiXCR, with one record for every CDR3 protein. The sample includes hundreds of thousands of distinct CDR3 sequences, roughly 40% seen only once; the top ten take 13%. The sequencing input was blood. These receptors were taken from a man younger than 35 in good health. The CDR3 runs from the conserved cysteine through the conserved F or W. Each record gives: CDR3 protein, CDR3 DNA, V gene, J gene, D gene, clone size. A D gene is named only where the DNA matches it firmly. The listing skips clone size in some rows; elsewhere it reads once, few, many or a size class.

CDR3: CASSLLAGGLLSTQYF; DNA: TGTGCCAGCAGTTTACTAGCGGGGGGCCTACTTTCTACGCAGTATTTT; V: TRBV12-3/TRBV12-4; J: TRBJ2-3; D: TRBD2; size: many
CDR3: CASSVGRGELYGYTF; DNA: TGTGCCAGCAGTGTGGGCAGGGGAGAACTATATGGCTACACCTTC; V: TRBV2; J: TRBJ1-2; D: NA; size: many
CDR3: CSVGQGDTGELFF; DNA: TGCAGCGTTGGACAGGGGGACACCGGGGAGCTGTTTTTT; V: TRBV29-1; J: TRBJ2-2; D: TRBD1; size: NA
CDR3: CASSLRTAGNTIYF; DNA: TGTGCCAGCAGTCTACGGACTGCTGGAAACACCATATATTTT; V: TRBV6-5; J: TRBJ1-3; D: NA; size: NA
CDR3: CASSFGGGAPDTQYF; DNA: TGTGCCAGCAGCTTTGGCGGGGGGGCCCCAGATACGCAGTATTTT; V: TRBV7-9; J: TRBJ2-3; D: TRBD2; size: NA
CDR3: CASSPASWGYTF; DNA: TGTGCCAGCAGCCCGGCTTCCTGGGGCTACACCTTC; V: TRBV5-6; J: TRBJ1-2; D: NA; size: NA
CDR3: CASSQAQGGPYEQYF; DNA: TGCGCCAGCAGCCAAGCGCAGGGGGGCCCCTACGAGCAGTACTTC; V: TRBV4-3; J: TRBJ2-7; D: NA; size: NA
CDR3: CATVRGMFAGANVLTF; DNA: TGTGCCACCGTCAGGGGTATGTTCGCTGGGGCCAACGTCCTGACTTTC; V: TRBV6-2/TRBV6-3; J: TRBJ2-6; D: NA; size: NA
CDR3: CASSLNPVDEQYF; DNA: TGCGCCAGCAGCTTAAACCCAGTGGACGAGCAGTACTTC; V: TRBV5-1; J: TRBJ2-7; D: NA; size: few
CDR3: CASSTGQGFHEQYF; DNA: TGTGCCAGCAGCACAGGACAGGGCTTTCACGAGCAGTACTTC; V: TRBV7-9; J: TRBJ2-7; D: TRBD1; size: NA
CDR3: CSASVPGGINYGYTF; DNA: TGCAGTGCTAGCGTCCCAGGGGGCATAAACTATGGCTACACCTTC; V: TRBV20-1; J: TRBJ1-2; D: TRBD1; size: NA
CDR3: CASRPTLGGYTF; DNA: TGTGCCAGCAGGCCCACGTTGGGCGGCTACACCTTC; V: TRBV7-8; J: TRBJ1-2; D: NA; size: NA
CDR3: CASSQDWGDDSNQPQHF; DNA: TGCGCCAGCAGCCAAGATTGGGGAGACGATAGCAATCAGCCCCAGCATTTT; V: TRBV4-1; J: TRBJ1-5; D: NA; size: NA
CDR3: CASSVEERNNEQFF; DNA: TGTGCCAGCAGCGTAGAGGAGCGGAACAATGAGCAGTTCTTC; V: TRBV9; J: TRBJ2-1; D: NA; size: NA
CDR3: CASSWMEGRGDSPLHF; DNA: TGTGCCAGCAGTTGGATGGAGGGGAGAGGAGATTCACCCCTCCACTTT; V: TRBV7-6; J: TRBJ1-6; D: NA; size: few
CDR3: CASSQDSGRETQYF; DNA: TGTGCCAGCAGCCAAGATAGCGGTCGAGAGACCCAGTACTTC; V: TRBV3-1; J: TRBJ2-5; D: NA; size: few
CDR3: CASSVSGQSGYTF; DNA: TGTGCCAGCAGTGTATCAGGTCAAAGTGGCTACACCTTC; V: TRBV12-3/TRBV12-4; J: TRBJ1-2; D: NA; size: few
CDR3: CSARQVVSTDTQYF; DNA: TGCAGTGCTAGGCAGGTTGTGAGCACAGATACGCAGTATTTT; V: TRBV20-1; J: TRBJ2-3; D: NA; size: NA
CDR3: CASSETRISQYF; DNA: TGTGCCAGCAGTGAAACCCGAATATCCCAGTACTTC; V: TRBV6-1; J: TRBJ2-5; D: NA; size: NA
CDR3: CSVERQDQFF; DNA: TGCAGCGTTGAACGGCAGGACCAGTTCTTC; V: TRBV29-1; J: TRBJ2-1; D: NA; size: many